What follows are 17 T cell receptor beta chains derived from one specimen sequenced in a study of cytomegalovirus exposure and HLA in healthy donors. A multiplex PCR was run with 60 Vbeta primers and 13 Jbeta primers. The method was immunoSEQ multiplex PCR; TCRdb's version includes in-frame clones alone and lacks a portion of them. Found here are approximately 170,000 clones, 65% to 85% of them singletons; the top ten hold roughly 4.8%. Specimen: PBMCs. These receptors were taken from a woman in her 50s in good health and CMV-seropositive.

The J gene is TRBJ1-2, the V gene TRBV5-1; possible D gene TRBD1, 5 bases. The CDR3 length is 16 residues. The V gene's germline CDR1 is SGHRS and CDR2 YFSETQ. Between the trimmed V and J ends, which lost 0 bases and 2 bases, there was a span of 14 bases. The CDR3 loop reads CASSLDGGSTNYGYTF. In DNA, the CDR3 is TGCGCCAGCAGCTTGGATGGGGGGTCCACCAACTATGGCTACACCTTC. Full variable domain (remainder filled in from reference TRBV5-1 and TRBJ1-2): KAGVTQTPRYLIKTRGQQVTLSCSPISGHRSVSWYQQTPGQGLQFLFEYFSETQRNKGNFPGRFSGRQFSNSRSEMNVSTLELGDSALYLCASSLDGGSTNYGYTFGSGTRLTVV.

The chain couples TRBV7-9 to TRBJ2-5; TRBD2 is a possible D gene (6 bases). The ends were cut back, 3 bases at V and 4 bases at J, with 18 bases in the middle. CDR1 is SEHNR, CDR2 FQNEAQ, per germline (reference sequence). This CDR3 has 16 residues. This CDR3 reads CASSFPPLSGRETQYF. CDR3 nucleotide sequence: TGTGCCAGCAGCTTCCCCCCCCTTAGCGGCCGAGAGACCCAGTACTTC.

A remark on this clone: At the DNA level, this CDR3 is encoded by other sequences in the same sample as well. The chain joins TRBV5-1 to TRBJ2-2; D perhaps matches TRBD2 (5 bases). Trimming removed 1 base from V and 1 base from J, with 5 bases in between. The germline V gene has CDR1 SGHRS and CDR2 YFSETQ. This CDR3 is 14 amino acids long. The CDR3 loop reads CASSLSGNTGELFF. The CDR3 DNA follows: TGCGCCAGCAGCTTGAGCGGGAACACCGGGGAGCTGTTTTTT.

The J gene is TRBJ2-7, the V gene TRBV28; TRBD2 aligns across 9 bases. Germline CDR1 is MDHEN and CDR2 is SYDVKM. Losses at the gene ends were 6 bases for V and 0 bases for J; bases not matched to a gene: 12. CDR3 length: 17 residues. The CDR3 sequence: CASRTGPLAGISYEQYF. The CDR3 DNA is TGTGCCAGCAGAACAGGGCCTCTAGCGGGGATCTCCTACGAGCAGTACTTC.

This clone was observed a single time. The V call is TRBV19, the J call TRBJ1-5; D is perhaps TRBD1 (6 bases). The CDR3 covers 17 residues. Germline CDR1 LNHDA, CDR2 SQIVND (reference sequence). The V end lost 3 bases, the J end lost 1 base, and 16 bases lay between the germline ends. The CDR3 nucleotides are TGTGCCAGTAGTATCGGGGACAAAAGTAGGAGCAATCAGCCCCAGCATTTT. The encoded protein is CASSIGDKSRSNQPQHF.

CDR3 bases: TGTGCCATCAGTGAGTCGACAGGGTGGAACTATGGCTACACCTTC. Translated: CAISESTGWNYGYTF. The chain combines TRBV10-3 with TRBJ1-2, with 7 bases lining up with TRBD1. The CDR3 runs 15 residues. V lost 0 bases to trimming and J lost 2 bases; unmatched junction nucleotides: 3. Germline V gene data show CDR1 as ENHRY and CDR2 as SYGVKD.

In this sample, this clone turned up a few times. One junction end disagrees with the germline gene, perhaps due to a read error. This chain connects TRBV29-1 to TRBJ1-1, with D possibly TRBD1 on 5 matching bases. CDR3 length: 13 residues. Looked up from germline, CDR1 is SQVTM and CDR2 is ANQGSEA. The CDR3 is CSVEGRDGTEAFF. The DNA of the CDR3 is TGTTCTGTAGAGGGGCGGGACGGCACTGAAGCTTTCTTT.

This chain links TRBV10-3 with TRBJ2-5; TRBD1 aligns across 10 bases. Unmatched junction bases numbered 4, after V lost 6 bases and J lost 3 bases. This CDR3 region has 14 residues. The germline V gene encodes CDR1 ENHRY and CDR2 SYGVKD. The CDR3 reads CAISTGTGEETQYF. Written as DNA, the CDR3 is TGTGCCATCAGCACCGGGACAGGGGAAGAGACCCAGTACTTC.

J is TRBJ2-1 and V is TRBV19, with a tentative D call TRBD2 (5 bases). Germline CDR1 LNHDA, CDR2 SQIVND (reference sequence). This CDR3 has 13 residues. V dropped 4 bases and J dropped 5 bases, with 9 bases sitting between them. The CDR3 sequence: CASSNTRNNEQFF. CDR3 sequence (DNA): TGTGCCAGTAGTAATACTAGGAACAATGAGCAGTTCTTC. The entire variable domain, with the rest obtained from reference TRBV19 and TRBJ2-1, is as follows: DGGITQSPKYLFRKEGQNVTLSCEQNLNHDAMYWYRQDPGQGLRLIYYSQIVNDFQKGDIAEGYSVSREKKESFPLTVTSAQKNPTAFYLCASSNTRNNEQFFGPGTRLTVL.

The V call is TRBV11-3, the J call TRBJ1-2, with a tentative D call TRBD1 (6 bases). The CDR3 is 13 residues long. The V gene's germline CDR1 is SGHNT and CDR2 YENEEA. V lost 5 bases to trimming and J lost 3 bases, with 10 bases between them. Here the CDR3 reads CASSGPGDYGYTF. The CDR3 nucleotides read TGTGCCAGCAGCGGCCCAGGGGACTATGGCTACACCTTC.

The table lists this clone with a few counts. The gene calls are TRBV9 and TRBJ2-7; TRBD2 agrees at 7 bases. The CDR3 has 15 residues. V lost 3 bases, J lost 5 bases, and 11 bases stayed unmatched. The germline gives CDR1 SGDLS, CDR2 YYNGEE. CDR3: CASSGGTGLLNEQYF. CDR3 sequence (DNA): TGTGCCAGCAGCGGAGGAACGGGACTATTAAACGAGCAGTACTTC.

The chain combines TRBV20-1 with TRBJ2-3; the match to TRBD2 covers 9 bases. This CDR3 contains 11 residues. Trimming at V came to 7 bases and at J to 10 bases, leaving 6 bases not matched to a gene. Per germline, CDR1 DFQATT and CDR2 SNEGSKA (reference sequence). CDR3 sequence reads: CSVPLAGAQYF. CDR3 bases: TGCAGTGTTCCTTTAGCGGGAGCGCAGTATTTT.

The chain combines TRBV6-5 with TRBJ1-2; 11 positions agree with TRBD1. The germline gives CDR1 MNHEY, CDR2 SVGAGI. This CDR3 comprises 16 residues. V lost 1 base and J lost 8; bases outside the gene matches: 9. This CDR3 is CASSYYVGQGARGYTF. CDR3 bases: TGTGCCAGCAGTTACTACGTCGGACAGGGGGCGAGAGGCTACACCTTC.

This rearrangement joins TRBV7-3 to TRBJ2-3; D is possibly TRBD1 (7 bases). V lost 5 bases and J lost 5, with 14 bases in between. Germline CDR1 SGHTA, CDR2 FQGTGA. The CDR3 totals 14 residues. Written as DNA, the CDR3 is TGTGCCAGCAGCGGAGGGGGCTGGGGAGATACGCAGTATTTT. Translating gives CASSGGGWGDTQYF.

The chain is built from TRBV2 and TRBJ2-1, with 7 bases that match TRBD2. V lost 3 bases, J lost 10 bases, and 12 bases stayed unmatched. This CDR3 contains 15 residues. Germline CDR1 SNHLY, CDR2 FYNNEI. The CDR3, as DNA: TGTGCCAGCAGTGACGGTGGCGGGGGAGAGGGGGAGCAGTTCTTC. Its translation is CASSDGGGGEGEQFF.

This rearrangement joins TRBV28 to TRBJ1-5; no firm D call. The CDR3 length is 15 residues. In germline, CDR1 is MDHEN, CDR2 SYDVKM. V lost 3 bases, J lost 4 bases, and 13 bases lay in between. CDR3 protein: CASSFARSGNQPQHF. The CDR3 DNA follows: TGTGCCAGCAGTTTTGCGAGGTCGGGAAATCAGCCCCAGCATTTT.

The V call is TRBV5-6, the J call TRBJ2-5, with D possibly matching TRBD1 (5 bases). The V end was cut by 0 bases, the J end by 5 bases, with 11 bases between. CDR3 size: 14 residues. Germline values: CDR1 SGHDT, CDR2 YYEEEE. Here the CDR3 DNA reads TGTGCCAGCAGCTTGGGGCTAGGGGCGGAGACCCAGTACTTC. Amino acids: CASSLGLGAETQYF.